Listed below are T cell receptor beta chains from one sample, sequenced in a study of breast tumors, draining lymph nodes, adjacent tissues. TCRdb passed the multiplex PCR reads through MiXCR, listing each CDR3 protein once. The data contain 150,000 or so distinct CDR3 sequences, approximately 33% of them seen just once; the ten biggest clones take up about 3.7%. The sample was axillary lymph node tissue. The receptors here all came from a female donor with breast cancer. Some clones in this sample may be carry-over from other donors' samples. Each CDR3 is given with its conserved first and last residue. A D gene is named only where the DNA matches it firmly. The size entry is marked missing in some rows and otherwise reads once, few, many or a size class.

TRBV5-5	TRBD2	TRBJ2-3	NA	TGTGCCAGCAGATCCAGGACTAGCTGCGGGACAGATACGCAGTATTTT	CASRSRTSCGTDTQYF
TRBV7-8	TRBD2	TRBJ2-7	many	TGTGCCAGCAGCCAGGCGGGGACTAGTCACGAGCAGTACTTC	CASSQAGTSHEQYF
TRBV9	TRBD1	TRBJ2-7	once	TGTGCCAACAGCGACAGGGTAAGGGGCTACGAGCAGTACTTC	CANSDRVRGYEQYF
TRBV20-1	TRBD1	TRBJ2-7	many	TGCAGTGCATATACAGGGGTAGTGTTTCCGGGCGAGCAGTACTTC	CSAYTGVVFPGEQYF
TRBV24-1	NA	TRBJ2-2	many	TGTGCGAACACCGGGGAGCTGTTTTTT	CANTGELFF
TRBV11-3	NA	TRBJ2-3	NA	TGTGCCAGCAGCTTTTGGGGGAGCCGCGCAGATACGCAGTATTTT	CASSFWGSRADTQYF
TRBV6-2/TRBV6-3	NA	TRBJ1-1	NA	TGTGCCAGCAGCGACCTTGGACGGATGAACACTGAAGCTTTCTTT	CASSDLGRMNTEAFF
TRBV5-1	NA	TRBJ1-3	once	TGCGCCAGCAGCTTTGATGGAAACACCATATATTTT	CASSFDGNTIYF
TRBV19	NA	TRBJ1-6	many	TGTGCCAGTAGTATAGGGGTCACCGGGACGGTTAATTCACCCCTCCACTTT	CASSIGVTGTVNSPLHF
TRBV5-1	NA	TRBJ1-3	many	TGCGCCAGCAGCTACTCGGGCTCTGGAAACACCATATATTTT	CASSYSGSGNTIYF
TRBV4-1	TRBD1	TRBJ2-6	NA	TGCGCCAGCAGCCTACAGGGGCAGGCGCTCTCTGGGGCCAACGTCCTGACTTTC	CASSLQGQALSGANVLTF
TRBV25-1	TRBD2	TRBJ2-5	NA	TGTGCCTGCAGTGCTGGTCTCCAGCGGGAGAGGGGAGAGACCCAGTACTTC	CACSAGLQRERGETQYF
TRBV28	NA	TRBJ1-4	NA	TGTGCCAGCAGTTTGGGGGCCCAACTTAATGAAAAACTGTTTTTT	CASSLGAQLNEKLFF
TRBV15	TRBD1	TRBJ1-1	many	TGTGCCACCAGCCCTAGGGGACAGTCCGCTTTCTTT	CATSPRGQSAFF
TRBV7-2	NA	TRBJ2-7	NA	TGTGCCAGCAGCTTAGCGGGCAGAGTAAGCGAGCAGTACTTC	CASSLAGRVSEQYF
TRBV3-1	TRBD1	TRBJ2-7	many	TGTGCCAGCAGCCCATCCGGGACAGGGAAGGGAGTGCAGTACTTC	CASSPSGTGKGVQYF
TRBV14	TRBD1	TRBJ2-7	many	TGTGCCAGCCGTGGGGGCAACAGGGGATCCCCCCAGTACTTC	CASRGGNRGSPQYF
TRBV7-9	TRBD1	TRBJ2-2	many	TGTGCCAGCAGCTTGACAGGGGAAGCCGGGGAGCTGTTTTTT	CASSLTGEAGELFF
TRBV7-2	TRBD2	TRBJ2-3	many	TGTGCCAGCCGTTCTTCGGGCGGGAGGGCAGCGCAGTATTTT	CASRSSGGRAAQYF
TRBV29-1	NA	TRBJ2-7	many	TGCAGCGTTGAAAAAGGGGGCTACGAGCAGTACTTC	CSVEKGGYEQYF
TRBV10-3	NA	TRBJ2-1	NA	TGTGCCATCAGTGTCGGCCCCTACAATGAGCAGTTCTTC	CAISVGPYNEQFF
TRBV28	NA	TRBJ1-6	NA	TGTGCCAGCAGACGGGGGGGGGCAGGGACGGCCACGGCACCCCTCCACTTT	CASRRGGAGTATAPLHF
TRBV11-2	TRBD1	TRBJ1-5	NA	TGTGCCAGCAGCGTTAGAAGGGGGCGATATAGCAATCAGCCCCAGCATTTT	CASSVRRGRYSNQPQHF
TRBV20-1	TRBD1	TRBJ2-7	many	TGCAGTGCGGATGGGACAGGGGGCGAGTACGAGCAGTACTTC	CSADGTGGEYEQYF
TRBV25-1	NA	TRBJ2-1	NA	NA	CASICSAGVWTSGPYNEQFF
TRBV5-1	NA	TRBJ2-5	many	TGCGCCAGCAGCTCTGTGGGCGTAGGAGAGACCCAGTACTTC	CASSSVGVGETQYF
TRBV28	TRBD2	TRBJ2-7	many	TGTGCCAGCAGGTTATCAGCGGGAGGTGTGGTGGAGCAGTACTTC	CASRLSAGGVVEQYF
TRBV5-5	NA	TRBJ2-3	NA	TGTACCAGCAGCTTTGGGCAGAGCACAGATACGCAGTATTTT	CTSSFGQSTDTQYF
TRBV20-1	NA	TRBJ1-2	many	TGCAGTGCTAGAGATCTTTTACACCCTAACTATGGCTACACCTTC	CSARDLLHPNYGYTF
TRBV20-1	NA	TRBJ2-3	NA	TGCAGTGCCTGGGTCAGCACTGATACGCCGTATTTT	CSAWVSTDTPYF
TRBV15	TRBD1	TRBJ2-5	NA	TGTGCCAGCAGCCCGACAGGGGCGACGGGGAGGACCCAGTACTTC	CASSPTGATGRTQYF
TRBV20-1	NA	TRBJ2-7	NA	TGCAGTGCTAGAGATCTAGAGGGGTACGAGCAGTACTTC	CSARDLEGYEQYF
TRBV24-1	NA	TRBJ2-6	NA	TGTGCCACCAGTGATCTCGACGGGCTCTCTGGGGCCAACGTCCTGACTTTC	CATSDLDGLSGANVLTF
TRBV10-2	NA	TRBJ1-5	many	TGCGCCAGCAGTGAGTCGGGGGGGGCAAGGCAGCCCCAGCATTTT	CASSESGGARQPQHF
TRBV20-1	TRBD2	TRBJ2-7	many	TGCAGTGCTAGGGGACTAACCGCCTACGAGCAGTACTTC	CSARGLTAYEQYF
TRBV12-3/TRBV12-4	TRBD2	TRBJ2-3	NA	TGTGCCAGCAGTGATCCGGGACTAGCGGGACGCACAGATACGCAGTATTTT	CASSDPGLAGRTDTQYF
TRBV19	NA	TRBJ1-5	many	TGTGCCAGTAGTATTTATCAGGGGCGAAGCAATCAGCCCCAGCATTTT	CASSIYQGRSNQPQHF
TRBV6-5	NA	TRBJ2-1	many	TGTGCCAGCAGTTACATTCGGGGGTACAATGAGCAGTTCTTC	CASSYIRGYNEQFF
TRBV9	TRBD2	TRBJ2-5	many	TGTGCCAGCAGCGTGACGGGAGGGTGGGGACAAGAGACCCAGTACTTC	CASSVTGGWGQETQYF
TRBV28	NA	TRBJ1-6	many	TGTGCCAGCAGTTTAACGCTCGGAACACCCCTCCACTTT	CASSLTLGTPLHF
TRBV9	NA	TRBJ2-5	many	TGTGCCAGCAGCGTAGAAGGGGCGGTAGGGGAGACCCAGTACTTC	CASSVEGAVGETQYF
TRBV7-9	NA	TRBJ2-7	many	TGTGCCAGCAGCATTGGGGCGTACGAGCAGTACTTC	CASSIGAYEQYF
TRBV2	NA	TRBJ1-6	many	TGTGCCAGCAGTTCAGGGGTGAGTTCACCCCTCCACTTT	CASSSGVSSPLHF
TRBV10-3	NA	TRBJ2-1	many	TGTGCCATCTGGGGCGGGGACTCCTACAATGAGCAGTTCTTC	CAIWGGDSYNEQFF
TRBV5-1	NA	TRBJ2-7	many	TGCGCCAGCAGCTTGGTCGGGAACGAGCAGTACTTC	CASSLVGNEQYF
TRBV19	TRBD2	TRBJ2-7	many	TGTGCCAGTAGTATTCTAGCGGGGAGCTCCTACGAGCAGTACTTC	CASSILAGSSYEQYF
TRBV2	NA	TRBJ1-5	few	TGTGCCAGCAGTTACCGGGACACTGCAGATCCCCAGCATTTT	CASSYRDTADPQHF
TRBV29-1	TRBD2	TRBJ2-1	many	TGCAGCGTTGAAGGCCGGGCGGGAGGGCCGGATGAGCAGTTCTTC	CSVEGRAGGPDEQFF
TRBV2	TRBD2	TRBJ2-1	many	TGTGCCAGCAGTGGGCGGGACTACCACAATGAGCAGTTCTTC	CASSGRDYHNEQFF
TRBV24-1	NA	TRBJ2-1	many	TGTGCCACCAGCCCTGGGACTTCGCGTCCGAAATCCAATGAGCAGTTCTTC	CATSPGTSRPKSNEQFF
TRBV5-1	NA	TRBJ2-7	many	TGCGCCAGCAGCTTGCAGGGCCCGAGCTCCTACGAGCAGTACTTC	CASSLQGPSSYEQYF
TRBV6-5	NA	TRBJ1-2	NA	TGTGCCAGCAGTCCGGCAGGGACCTATGGCTACACCTTC	CASSPAGTYGYTF
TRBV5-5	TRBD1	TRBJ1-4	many	TGTGCCAGCACCCTCCCCTCCGGGACAGGCTTTGAAAAACTGTTTTTT	CASTLPSGTGFEKLFF
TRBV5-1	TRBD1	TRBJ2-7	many	TGCGCCAGCAGCTTAGAGGACAGGCCCTCGGAGCAGTACTTC	CASSLEDRPSEQYF